The clone carrying this TCR beta chain was picked up many times. V was pared by 1 base and J by 3 bases, with 13 bases of the junction left unmatched. The CDR3 is 17 residues long. In germline, CDR1 is DFQATT, CDR2 SNEGSKA (reference sequence). This sample was taken from a study of regulatory T cells in long-lasting Graves disease. As to time point: newly diagnosed GD, antithyroid drugs for less than 3 months. Construction of the TCR library relied on RNA isolated from PBMCs. With iRepertoire HTBI primers and Arm-PCR of CDR3 regions, TCR beta libraries were built. Using its own MiXCR run on the multiplex PCR reads, TCRdb lists one record per CDR3 protein. Among over 200,000 distinct CDR3 sequences listed, around 19% were seen once.

The receptor's source is a female donor with Graves disease. The source was peripheral blood mononuclear cells (PBMCs), collected at new diagnosis, from a patient treated with antithyroid drugs. The chain uses TRBV20-1 and TRBJ2-3, with 7 bases matching TRBD1. Here the CDR3 reads CSARVLYRTGRTDTQYF. For the CDR3, the DNA is TGCAGTGCTAGAGTCCTCTATCGGACAGGCCGGACAGATACGCAGTATTTT.